This is a list of T cell receptor beta chains from one sample in a study of breast tumors, draining lymph nodes, adjacent tissues. In TCRdb, the multiplex PCR reads were re-called with MiXCR into one record per CDR3 protein. Among 290,000 or so distinct CDR3 sequences listed, roughly 30% were seen once. Sequencing was carried out using axillary lymph node tissue. The receptor set was obtained from a female donor with breast cancer. Some clones in this sample may be carry-over from other donors' samples. CDR3s include the opening cysteine and the closing phenylalanine or tryptophan. Each record gives: J gene, V gene, CDR3 protein.

TRBJ2-1,TRBV4-1,CASSRREGFGLADGGHNEQFF
TRBJ2-6,TRBV5-8,CASSLDRGLSGANVLTF
TRBJ2-1,TRBV29-1,CSVLGQYNEQFF
TRBJ2-1,TRBV9,CASSHAGRSPAYNEQFF
TRBJ2-1,TRBV13,CASSLDRINEQFF
TRBJ2-1,TRBV7-3,CASSFTGNNEQFF
TRBJ2-1,TRBV10-2,CASSEGTSSYNEQFF
TRBJ2-3,TRBV5-1,CASSLGGTANEQYF
TRBJ1-4,TRBV20-1,CSASGQGREKLFF
TRBJ2-7,TRBV6-5,CASSYGQDSYEQYF
TRBJ2-3,TRBV20-1,CSARSSGWSEQYF
TRBJ2-5,TRBV7-9,CASSFWTPRETQYF
TRBJ2-7,TRBV27,CASFNHEQYF
TRBJ1-3,TRBV6-5,CASSSTSSGNTIYF
TRBJ2-3,TRBV11-2,CASSRGVTDTQYF
TRBJ2-3,TRBV5-1,CASSWTSVRGGEQYF
TRBJ2-7,TRBV4-1,CASSHRPGLAPYEQYF
TRBJ2-4,TRBV11-2,CASSPRGDSGSGNIQYF